This T cell receptor beta chain was identified during a study of blood T cells in healthy people across ages. This CDR3 has 14 residues. Germline CDR1 reads LGHNA; CDR2 reads YNFKEQ. The V end was cut by 3 bases, the J end by 6 bases, with 9 bases between. PCR was performed a second time for 7 to 11 cycles using a sample-barcoded 5' primer and a J-beta primer mix. Using its own MiXCR run on the 5' RACE reads, TCRdb lists one record per CDR3 protein. The sample yields around 780,000 distinct CDR3 sequences, roughly 50% seen once. This receptor was identified in a man aged 40-49 years in good health. Sequencing input: blood. The chain recombines TRBV4-2 with TRBJ1-6; D remains unclear. The CDR3 DNA reads TGTGCCAGCAGCCAGACTATGGGTAATTCACCCCTCCACTTT. It translates to CASSQTMGNSPLHF.